One sample yielded the 2 T cell receptor beta chains listed below, sequenced in a study of technical replicates of blood from a handful of donors. Produced via immunoSEQ multiplex PCR; TCRdb's table is partial and in-frame only. The data contain approximately 52,000 clones, roughly 92% of them seen just once; the ten biggest clones take up around 4%. Input material: PBMCs. The receptors shown here come from a human donor in good health. Some clones in this sample may be carry-over from other donors' samples.

This clone was detected a few times. The J gene is TRBJ2-2, the V gene TRBV5-1; 11 positions agree with TRBD1. V was pared by 3 bases and J by 2 bases, with 6 bases of the junction left unmatched. The CDR3 covers 17 residues. Germline V gives CDR1 SGHRS, CDR2 YFSETQ. This CDR3 is CASSSVRTGGNTGELFF. In DNA, the CDR3 is TGCGCCAGCAGCTCCGTACGGACAGGGGGCAACACCGGGGAGCTGTTTTTT. The variable domain in full, completed from reference TRBV5-1 and TRBJ2-2, reads KAGVTQTPRYLIKTRGQQVTLSCSPISGHRSVSWYQQTPGQGLQFLFEYFSETQRNKGNFPGRFSGRQFSNSRSEMNVSTLELGDSALYLCASSSVRTGGNTGELFFGEGSRLTVL.

The rearrangement links TRBV7-9 to TRBJ2-1; TRBD2 might be the D (6 bases). This CDR3 has 16 residues. V lost 1 base and J 0 bases, leaving 10 bases between the germline ends. Germline assignment: CDR1 SEHNR and CDR2 FQNEAQ (reference sequence). CDR3 in DNA: TGTGCCAGCAGCTTAGTTGGAGCGGGCTCCTACAATGAGCAGTTCTTC. Protein: CASSLVGAGSYNEQFF.